Listed here are 22 T cell receptor beta chains from one sample, sequenced in a study of blood T cell repertoires in COVID-19. The data were produced by immunoSEQ multiplex PCR, yet TCRdb's version contains in-frame clones alone and is incomplete. The table includes roughly 180,000 clones, around 89% detected once. The sample comprised peripheral blood. The receptors come from a woman younger than 45 with acute or convalescent COVID-19.

The count of this clone is one. V is TRBV7-9 and J is TRBJ1-1; D is uncertain. CDR1 is SEHNR and CDR2 is FQNEAQ in the germline V gene (reference sequence). There are 11 residues in the CDR3. Trimming pared 3 bases from V and 5 bases from J, leaving 4 bases between. The DNA of the CDR3 is TGTGCCAGCAGCTTTTTAACTGAAGCTTTCTTT. It specifies CASSFLTEAFF.

With respect to this clone: One junction end does not reproduce the germline sequence, and a read error may be involved. V usage is TRBV3-1 (or the pseudogene TRBV3-2) and J usage is TRBJ2-7; D unclear. Germline V gene lookup returns CDR1 LGHDT and CDR2 YNNKEL (reference sequence). This CDR3 region has 9 residues. CDR3 sequence (DNA): TGTGCCAGCAGCCACGAGAGCGACTTC. Its protein product is CASSHESDF.

The chain has TRBV5-1 and TRBJ2-3; D may be TRBD2 (5 bases). The CDR3 is 12 amino acids. V was pared by 4 bases and J by 6 bases, with 9 bases between. The germline gives CDR1 SGHRS, CDR2 YFSETQ. CDR3 sequence: CASSLAVDTQYF. CDR3 DNA sequence: TGCGCCAGCAGCCTAGCCGTGGATACGCAGTATTTT. Full variable domain (missing parts from reference TRBV5-1 and TRBJ2-3): KAGVTQTPRYLIKTRGQQVTLSCSPISGHRSVSWYQQTPGQGLQFLFEYFSETQRNKGNFPGRFSGRQFSNSRSEMNVSTLELGDSALYLCASSLAVDTQYFGPGTRLTVL.

The J gene is TRBJ2-1, the V gene TRBV27; D may be TRBD2 (5 bases). CDR3 length: 13 amino acids. Trimming pared 7 bases from V and 5 bases from J, leaving 12 bases between. The V gene's germline CDR1 is MNHEY and CDR2 SMNVEV (reference sequence). The CDR3 loop reads CASKGSDHNEQFF. CDR3 coding DNA: TGTGCCAGCAAGGGTAGCGACCACAATGAGCAGTTCTTC.

This sequence joins TRBV5-5 and TRBJ2-7, with 10 bases fitting TRBD2. The CDR3 covers 15 residues. Germline lookup yields CDR1 SGHKS and CDR2 YYEKEE (reference sequence). Unmatched junction bases numbered 4, after V lost 4 bases and J lost 0 bases. In nucleotides, the CDR3 is TGTGCCAGCAGCCTTACTAGCGGGGTCTCCTACGAGCAGTACTTC. Its translation: CASSLTSGVSYEQYF. Filled out from reference TRBV5-5 and TRBJ2-7, the complete variable domain reads DAGVTQSPTHLIKTRGQQVTLRCSPISGHKSVSWYQQVLGQGPQFIFQYYEKEERGRGNFPDRFSARQFPNYSSELNVNALLLGDSALYLCASSLTSGVSYEQYFGPGTRLTVT.

The rearrangement links TRBV7-2 to TRBJ1-2, with a tentative D call TRBD1 (6 bases). With 5 bases removed from V and 1 base from J, the gap between germline ends came to 11 bases. The CDR3 has 14 residues. Germline assignment: CDR1 SGHTA and CDR2 FQGNSA. As DNA, the CDR3 is TGTGCCAGCAGCCCGGACAGCCTTAACTATGGCTACACCTTC. Its protein is CASSPDSLNYGYTF.

The chain combines TRBV2 with TRBJ2-5, with D possibly being TRBD2 (5 bases). V lost 6 bases to trimming and J lost 5 bases, with 13 bases between them. CDR3 size: 13 residues. Germline lookup yields CDR1 SNHLY and CDR2 FYNNEI. CDR3 sequence reads: CASRKLEWETQYF. The CDR3 DNA reads TGTGCCAGCAGGAAACTAGAGTGGGAGACCCAGTACTTC.

On this clone itself: Other DNA sequences in this specimen translate into the identical CDR3. The gene calls are TRBV27 and TRBJ2-1; no reliable D call. The V and J ends lost 6 bases and 4 bases respectively, with 10 bases between them. Germline V gene data show CDR1 as MNHEY and CDR2 as SMNVEV (reference sequence). The CDR3 totals 13 residues. In nucleotides, the CDR3 is TGTGCCAGCAGCTTTAGCTCGTACAATGAGCAGTTCTTC. This gives the protein CASSFSSYNEQFF.

The chain uses TRBV6-2 or TRBV6-3 and TRBJ1-2; D unresolved. This CDR3 is built from 12 residues. The germline CDR1 and CDR2 sequences are MNHEY and SVGEGT. V lost 5 bases and J lost 6, with 10 bases in between. In DNA form, the CDR3 reads TGTGCCAGCAGTGCAAATAGTCATGGCTACACCTTC. Translating it yields CASSANSHGYTF.

The genes are TRBV4-2 and TRBJ1-1; D not resolved. Germline loops: CDR1 LGHNA, CDR2 YNFKEQ. The germline V and J ends were trimmed by 4 bases and 2 bases, with 17 bases remaining between them. CDR3 length equals 16 residues. This CDR3 is CASSPIFGITNTEAFF. The CDR3 bases are TGTGCCAGCAGCCCCATTTTCGGGATTACAAACACTGAAGCTTTCTTT.

This clone was detected only once. The rearrangement links TRBV6-5 to TRBJ2-2, with a weak D call TRBD2 (6 bases). The V end lost 6 bases, the J end lost 1 base, and 12 bases lay between the germline ends. The CDR3 sequence is 15 residues long. Per the germline V gene, CDR1 is MNHEY and CDR2 is SVGAGI. CDR3 region: CASRGGTGNTGELFF. The CDR3, as DNA: TGTGCCAGCAGAGGCGGGACTGGGAACACCGGGGAGCTGTTTTTT.

CDR3 DNA sequence: TGCGCCAGCAGCGCCTCCGGGACTGGAAGCTCCAATGAGCAGTTCTTC. It translates to CASSASGTGSSNEQFF. The chain carries TRBV5-1 and TRBJ2-1; possible D gene TRBD2, 6 bases. The CDR3 is made up of 16 amino acids. Per germline, CDR1 SGHRS and CDR2 YFSETQ. With 4 bases removed from V and 6 bases from J, the gap between germline ends came to 20 bases.

The genes are TRBV11-2 and TRBJ2-3, with D perhaps matching TRBD1 (5 bases). CDR3 length: 16 amino acids. V was trimmed by 1 base and J by 6 bases, leaving 17 bases between them. Germline V gene data show CDR1 as SGHAT and CDR2 as FQNNGV. Here the CDR3 DNA reads TGTGCCAGCAGCTTAGGGCTAGTTTGGGGCCTGGATACGCAGTATTTT. Translated: CASSLGLVWGLDTQYF.

The table lists this clone with a few counts. This rearrangement joins TRBV6-6 to TRBJ2-7, with 7 nucleotides matching TRBD1. Trimming removed 6 bases from V and 3 bases from J; junction bases left unmatched: 5. From germline, CDR1 is MNHNY and CDR2 SVGAGI (reference sequence). The CDR3 runs to 13 residues. The CDR3 here is CASRRDSNYEQYF. The CDR3 DNA sequence: TGTGCCAGCAGAAGGGACAGCAACTACGAGCAGTACTTC.

This clone was seen just once. The V call is TRBV5-1, the J call TRBJ2-7; D is unclear. CDR3 size: 14 residues. The V gene lost 0 bases and the J gene lost 0 bases, with 7 bases spanning the gap. Germline loops: CDR1 SGHRS, CDR2 YFSETQ. The CDR3 coding sequence is TGCGCCAGCAGCTTGGAATCCGGCTCCTACGAGCAGTACTTC. The encoded protein is CASSLESGSYEQYF.

The genes are TRBV12-3 or TRBV12-4 and TRBJ1-5, with D unresolved. V lost 2 bases and J lost 7, with 9 bases in between. CDR3 size: 13 residues. The CDR3 sequence: CASSLNLRQPQHF. The CDR3 DNA reads as TGTGCCAGCAGTTTAAACCTCCGGCAGCCCCAGCATTTT.

This chain connects TRBV7-2 to TRBJ2-3; D might be TRBD1 (5 bases). Looked up from germline, CDR1 is SGHTA and CDR2 is FQGNSA. V lost 3 bases to trimming and J lost 2 bases, with 9 bases between them. This CDR3 comprises 14 residues. The CDR3 sequence: CASSFTGYTDTQYF. Written as DNA, the CDR3 is TGTGCCAGCAGCTTTACAGGTTACACAGATACGCAGTATTTT. Supplemented by reference TRBV7-2 and TRBJ2-3, the full variable domain reads GAGVSQSPSNKVTEKGKDVELRCDPISGHTALYWYRQSLGQGLEFLIYFQGNSAPDKSGLPSDRFSAERTGGSVSTLTIQRTQQEDSAVYLCASSFTGYTDTQYFGPGTRLTVL.

This rearrangement joins TRBV5-4 to TRBJ2-1; 7 nucleotides match TRBD2. The CDR3 contains 15 residues. Germline CDR1 reads SGHNT; CDR2 reads YYREEE (reference sequence). V was clipped by 7 bases and J by 2 bases; unmatched bases: 9. CDR3 region: CASSLVSGTYNEQFF. CDR3 coding DNA: TGTGCCAGCTCTTTGGTCAGCGGGACCTACAATGAGCAGTTCTTC.

V and J are TRBV5-1 and TRBJ1-2; 7 bases match TRBD1. Trimming removed 4 bases from V and 3 bases from J; junction bases left unmatched: 9. CDR1 is SGHRS and CDR2 is YFSETQ in the germline V gene. This CDR3 has 15 residues. The CDR3 region has the DNA TGCGCCAGCAGCATAGGACAGGTGGAAGACTATGGCTACACCTTC. It is translated as CASSIGQVEDYGYTF.

The J gene is TRBJ2-7, the V gene TRBV7-2, with 14 bases matching TRBD2. Unmatched junction bases numbered 6, after V lost 2 bases and J lost 0 bases. CDR1 and CDR2 from the germline V gene are SGHTA and FQGNSA. This CDR3 spans 18 amino acids. The CDR3 region is CASSLRGLAGEGSYEQYF. The CDR3 DNA is TGTGCCAGCAGCTTACGGGGACTAGCGGGAGAGGGCTCCTACGAGCAGTACTTC. The full variable domain, completed using reference TRBV7-2 and TRBJ2-7, is GAGVSQSPSNKVTEKGKDVELRCDPISGHTALYWYRQSLGQGLEFLIYFQGNSAPDKSGLPSDRFSAERTGGSVSTLTIQRTQQEDSAVYLCASSLRGLAGEGSYEQYFGPGTRLTVT.

The chain uses TRBV27 and TRBJ1-2; no definite D call. The V end lost 5 bases, the J end lost 8 bases, and 15 bases lay between the germline ends. CDR3 length: 13 residues. CDR1 and CDR2 (germline): MNHEY, SMNVEV (reference sequence). CDR3 protein: CASSPSSFWGYTF. CDR3 DNA sequence: TGTGCCAGCAGTCCAAGCTCCTTTTGGGGCTACACCTTC.

DNA of the CDR3: TGTGCCAGCAGTTTCCTATCGCGGGAGCGGGACGAGCAGTACTTC. Its translation: CASSFLSRERDEQYF. This sequence joins TRBV6-6 and TRBJ2-7, with TRBD2 matching 7 bases. This CDR3 has 15 amino acids. Germline CDR1 and CDR2: MNHNY and SVGAGI (reference sequence). Unmatched junction bases numbered 11, after V lost 4 bases and J lost 5 bases.